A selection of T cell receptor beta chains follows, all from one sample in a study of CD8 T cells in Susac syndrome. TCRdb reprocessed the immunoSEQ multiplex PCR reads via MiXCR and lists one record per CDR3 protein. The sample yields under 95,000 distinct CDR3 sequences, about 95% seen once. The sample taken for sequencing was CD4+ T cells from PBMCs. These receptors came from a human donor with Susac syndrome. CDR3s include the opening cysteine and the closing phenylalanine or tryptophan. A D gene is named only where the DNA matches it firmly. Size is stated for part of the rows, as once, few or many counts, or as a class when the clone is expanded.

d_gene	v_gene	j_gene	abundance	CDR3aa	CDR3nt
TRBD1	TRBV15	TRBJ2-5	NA	CATSNGDSDETQYF	TGTGCCACTTCTAATGGGGACAGTGATGAGACCCAGTACTTC
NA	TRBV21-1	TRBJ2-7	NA	CASSKGWTSGGQRAYEQYF	TGTGCCAGCAGCAAAGGGTGGACTAGCGGTGGCCAAAGGGCCTACGAGCAGTACTTC
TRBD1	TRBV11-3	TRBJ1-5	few	CASSPPDRESQPQHF	TGTGCCAGCAGCCCCCCGGACAGGGAAAGTCAGCCCCAGCATTTT
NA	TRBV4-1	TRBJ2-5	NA	CASSLGTQETQYF	TGCGCCAGCAGCCTCGGGACCCAAGAGACCCAGTACTTC
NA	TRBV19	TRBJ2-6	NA	CASGNSGANVLTF	TGTGCCAGCGGTAACTCTGGGGCCAACGTCCTGACTTTC
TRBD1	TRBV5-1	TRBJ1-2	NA	CASSPGGQGNYGYTF	TGCGCCAGCAGCCCGGGAGGACAGGGGAACTATGGCTACACCTTC
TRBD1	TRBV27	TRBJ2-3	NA	CASSLGTGLSTDTQYF	TGTGCCAGCAGTTTAGGGACAGGCTTAAGCACAGATACGCAGTATTTT
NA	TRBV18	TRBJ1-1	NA	CASSPTPQAEAFF	TGTGCCAGCTCACCAACGCCACAGGCTGAAGCTTTCTTT
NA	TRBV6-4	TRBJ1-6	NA	CASSDSSLGENSPLHF	TGTGCCAGCAGTGACTCGAGTCTAGGTGAGAATTCACCCCTCCACTTT
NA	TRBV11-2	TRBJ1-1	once	CASSLVDRNTEAFF	TGTGCCAGCAGCTTAGTGGACAGGAACACTGAAGCTTTCTTT
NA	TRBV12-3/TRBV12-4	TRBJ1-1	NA	CASGPRDKNTEAFF	TGTGCCAGCGGACCGAGGGACAAGAACACTGAAGCTTTCTTT
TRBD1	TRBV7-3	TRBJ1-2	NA	CASSAGGGYGYTF	TGTGCCAGCAGCGCAGGGGGCGGCTATGGCTACACCTTC
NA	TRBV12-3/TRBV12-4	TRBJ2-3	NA	CASTVYTDTQYF	TGTGCCAGCACGGTTTACACAGATACGCAGTATTTT
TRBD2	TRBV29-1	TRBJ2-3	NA	CSVEKGLTSTDTQYF	TGCAGCGTTGAAAAGGGACTAACTAGCACAGATACGCAGTATTTT
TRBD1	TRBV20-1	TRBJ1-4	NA	CSGQGGNEKLFF	TGCAGTGGACAGGGCGGTAATGAAAAACTGTTTTTT
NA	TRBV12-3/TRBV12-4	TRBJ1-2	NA	CASSLAGDGYTF	TGTGCCAGCAGTTTGGCAGGGGATGGCTACACCTTC
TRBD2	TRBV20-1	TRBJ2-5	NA	CSARGQTSGYQETQYF	TGCAGTGCTAGGGGCCAGACTAGCGGGTACCAAGAGACCCAGTACTTC
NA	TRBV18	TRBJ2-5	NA	CASSPEETQYF	TGTGCCAGCTCACCGGAGGAGACCCAGTACTTC
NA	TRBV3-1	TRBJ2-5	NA	CASSQVEQTQYF	TGTGCCAGCAGCCAAGTGGAGCAGACCCAGTACTTC
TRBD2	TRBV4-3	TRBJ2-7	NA	CASSQDLAGGSYEQYF	TGCGCCAGCAGCCAAGACCTAGCGGGGGGGTCCTACGAGCAGTACTTC
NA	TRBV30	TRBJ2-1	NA	CAWNRLIGDEQFF	TGTGCCTGGAATCGTCTGATAGGTGATGAGCAGTTCTTC
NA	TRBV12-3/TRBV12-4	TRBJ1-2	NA	CASSLDSNYGYTF	TGTGCCAGCAGCCTGGACAGTAACTATGGCTACACCTTC
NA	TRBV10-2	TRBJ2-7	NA	CASSGDGFYEQYF	TGCGCCAGCAGTGGAGACGGATTCTACGAGCAGTACTTC
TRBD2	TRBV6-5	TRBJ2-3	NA	CASSYTGGTQYF	TGTGCCAGCAGTTACACGGGGGGAACGCAGTATTTT
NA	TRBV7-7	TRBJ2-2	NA	CASSLDGQNTGELFF	TGTGCCAGCAGCTTAGACGGACAGAACACCGGGGAGCTGTTTTTT
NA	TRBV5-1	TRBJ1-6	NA	CASSSTQGLGNSPLHF	TGCGCCAGCAGCTCTACACAGGGTTTGGGGAATTCACCCCTCCACTTT
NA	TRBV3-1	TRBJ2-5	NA	CASSPGVETQYF	TGTGCCAGCAGCCCCGGGGTCGAGACCCAGTACTTC
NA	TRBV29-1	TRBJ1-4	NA	CSVEDLADEKLFF	TGCAGCGTTGAAGATCTCGCGGATGAAAAACTGTTTTTT
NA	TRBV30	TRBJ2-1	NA	CAWSVMGSDNEQFF	TGTGCCTGGAGTGTGATGGGATCGGACAATGAGCAGTTCTTC